Listed below are T cell receptor beta chains from one sample, sequenced in a study of blood T cell repertoires in COVID-19. Generated by immunoSEQ multiplex PCR, the TCRdb table keeps only in-frame clones and is missing some. The sample yields over 130,000 clones, more than 60% seen once. Sequencing used peripheral blood. Every receptor here comes from a woman between 50 and 59 years old with active or convalescent COVID-19. Both conserved end residues are trimmed from each CDR3. D genes are given only for firm matches.

V gene: TRBV7-3; J gene: TRBJ2-1; D gene: NA; CDR3 protein: ASSYGGSSYNEQF
V gene: TRBV7-8; J gene: TRBJ2-7; D gene: NA; CDR3 protein: ASSLGLEKSYEQY
V gene: TRBV7-9; J gene: TRBJ2-3; D gene: NA; CDR3 protein: ASSLGRASDTQY
V gene: TRBV9; J gene: TRBJ1-6; D gene: NA; CDR3 protein: ASTAGGSYNSPLH
V gene: TRBV11-2; J gene: TRBJ2-3; D gene: NA; CDR3 protein: ASSLGRKTDTQY
V gene: TRBV18; J gene: TRBJ1-4; D gene: TRBD1; CDR3 protein: ASSPQKTGGTNEKLF
V gene: TRBV6-2/TRBV6-3; J gene: TRBJ2-3; D gene: NA; CDR3 protein: ASSKHRSTDTQY
V gene: TRBV7-9; J gene: TRBJ1-1; D gene: TRBD1; CDR3 protein: ASDRGNTEAF
V gene: TRBV7-2; J gene: TRBJ2-7; D gene: TRBD2; CDR3 protein: ASSLNGAGINEQY
V gene: TRBV7-2; J gene: TRBJ1-1; D gene: NA; CDR3 protein: ASSFSENTEAF
V gene: TRBV30; J gene: TRBJ2-2; D gene: TRBD2; CDR3 protein: AWRRAGGLFTGELF
V gene: TRBV5-6; J gene: TRBJ2-7; D gene: NA; CDR3 protein: ASSFGRPTYEQY
V gene: TRBV5-6; J gene: TRBJ1-1; D gene: NA; CDR3 protein: ASSLTVAVNTEAF
V gene: TRBV3-1/TRBV3-2; J gene: TRBJ1-3; D gene: TRBD1; CDR3 protein: ASSQFGQGASGNTIY
V gene: TRBV19; J gene: TRBJ2-7; D gene: TRBD1; CDR3 protein: ASSIGTGTYEQY
V gene: TRBV6-5; J gene: TRBJ2-5; D gene: TRBD1; CDR3 protein: ASSSNRGSETQY
V gene: TRBV2; J gene: TRBJ2-7; D gene: TRBD1; CDR3 protein: ASTTGGDVNEQY
V gene: TRBV28; J gene: TRBJ1-2; D gene: NA; CDR3 protein: ASSSSLRGGYT
V gene: TRBV4-3; J gene: TRBJ1-6; D gene: TRBD1; CDR3 protein: ASSPDRGRNNSPLH
V gene: TRBV27; J gene: TRBJ1-6; D gene: NA; CDR3 protein: ASSLGLMINSPLH
V gene: TRBV6-1; J gene: TRBJ2-7; D gene: NA; CDR3 protein: ASSQGHALTYEQY
V gene: TRBV7-9; J gene: TRBJ2-7; D gene: NA; CDR3 protein: ASSLDLLDGEQY
V gene: TRBV18; J gene: TRBJ1-6; D gene: NA; CDR3 protein: ASSPQGDSPLH
V gene: TRBV9; J gene: TRBJ2-3; D gene: TRBD2; CDR3 protein: ASSPRLAGSTDTQY
V gene: TRBV28; J gene: TRBJ2-3; D gene: NA; CDR3 protein: ASSSAGLQSDTQY
V gene: TRBV10-3; J gene: TRBJ2-7; D gene: TRBD1; CDR3 protein: AISEGGTGSYEQY
V gene: TRBV19; J gene: TRBJ1-2; D gene: NA; CDR3 protein: ASTRSRNYGYT
V gene: TRBV19; J gene: TRBJ1-1; D gene: TRBD1; CDR3 protein: ASSTPTPDRRNTEAF
V gene: TRBV19; J gene: TRBJ1-1; D gene: NA; CDR3 protein: ASSIPGRSANTEAF
V gene: TRBV5-1; J gene: TRBJ2-1; D gene: TRBD2; CDR3 protein: ASSLANLAGAPYNEQF
V gene: TRBV9; J gene: TRBJ2-7; D gene: NA; CDR3 protein: ASSAGRGGAYEQY
V gene: TRBV7-2; J gene: TRBJ1-2; D gene: TRBD1; CDR3 protein: ASSFGGLQGAKRYT
V gene: TRBV5-5; J gene: TRBJ2-2; D gene: NA; CDR3 protein: ASSLGANTGELF
V gene: TRBV5-8; J gene: TRBJ2-1; D gene: TRBD2; CDR3 protein: ASSTTSGVYNEQF
V gene: TRBV20-1; J gene: TRBJ1-2; D gene: NA; CDR3 protein: SASLRTGNYGYT
V gene: TRBV7-2; J gene: TRBJ2-5; D gene: NA; CDR3 protein: ASSLAGAGETQY
V gene: TRBV7-2; J gene: TRBJ2-3; D gene: NA; CDR3 protein: ASTQGLPTDTQY
V gene: TRBV2; J gene: TRBJ1-5; D gene: NA; CDR3 protein: ASSERGGNRNQPQH
V gene: TRBV28; J gene: TRBJ2-2; D gene: TRBD1; CDR3 protein: ASSLRTGLPGELF
V gene: TRBV19; J gene: TRBJ1-5; D gene: NA; CDR3 protein: ASSIATVLDSNQPQH
V gene: TRBV7-2; J gene: TRBJ2-2; D gene: TRBD2; CDR3 protein: ASSFSGSVTGELF
V gene: TRBV15; J gene: TRBJ1-1; D gene: TRBD1; CDR3 protein: ATSPGTGGKTEAF
V gene: TRBV27; J gene: TRBJ1-2; D gene: TRBD1; CDR3 protein: ASSLSGQIYGYT